The T cell receptor beta chain described here comes from a study of cytomegalovirus exposure and HLA in healthy donors (dated by TCRdb to about 2017). Broadly, across the study: An earlier analysis of roughly 570 of the donors reported 250 to 300 Gb of sequence data and 95 million to 140 million unique TCR beta sequences obtained from some 200 million T cells. Roughly 300 gigabases of sequencing data and 78 million or so unique TCR sequences were included in an early release covering under 650 HLA-typed donors. Of the 398 genotyped donors, approximately 82% fell in the genetic ancestry cluster associated with self-reported Caucasian donors. The study was designed to test whether signatures of past pathogen exposure could be identified by cataloging public T cell receptors. The study profiled the T cell repertoires of under 850 subjects by immunosequencing and related them to cytomegalovirus serostatus. Besides the first cohort of 666 subjects, a separate validation cohort made up of over a hundred different subjects was used. High-throughput TCR immunosequencing, statistical association of individual TCRs with disease status, and machine learning were combined to predict cytomegalovirus infection status. To study patterns of TCR occurrence, a later analysis re-analyzed previously published TCR beta repertoires from 550 to 800 donors and added high-resolution HLA genotyping. Rather than drawing on any new phenotypic data, the later analysis identified candidate immune exposures from TCR beta sequences and the way those sequences occurred across donors. An earlier analysis of around 640 of the donors used high-throughput TCR beta sequencing to judge whether each TCR beta V gene segment behaved as functional or pseudogenic. Donor age, sex, ethnicity and CMV serostatus were compiled together with the repertoire data. A later genetic analysis used genome-wide SNP genotypes for about 65% of the 666 donors, treating that subset as a discovery cohort. All discovery cohort repertoires had been generated on a single sequencing platform. HLA typing included class I and class II loci at four-digit resolution. Typing coverage differed by locus: A, B, C, DRB1 and DQB1 were typed in roughly 629-630 donors, DQA1 in 500 to 550, DPA1 in 600 to 610, and DPB1 in just under 490. Four or five DR-DQ haplotypes were handled as single units for association and clustering, since linkage in the cohort was strong. Among some 400 genotyped donors of the cohort, an average of approximately 220,000 unique TCR beta nucleotide sequences was sequenced per donor, of which approximately 18% were non-productive. The research as a whole found: Most TCR sequences were seen in very few donors, while some public TCRs were found in many individuals. It was suggested by the authors that the approach could potentially be generalized to other disease states and immunological phenotypes. The presence/absence analyses assumed that sequencing depth was roughly uniform across donors, and that assumption may not be true. In a later analysis, HLA-associated TCR beta chains showed more clonal expansion and lower generation probabilities than non-associated chains that were equally common. In this cohort, only TCR beta chains were sequenced, and detectable features were limited by the absence of alpha or paired-chain data. Because some donors lacked HLA typing at each locus, the association tests relied only on the typed subset. Some IMGT-functional V segments, including TRBV6-2 and TRBV6-3, could not be told apart with the 87-base-pair reads, so those segments were excluded. Because counts were too low, approximately 15 rarely observed V segments, including chromosome 9 orphons, were excluded from the earlier analysis of about 500 of the donors. The sequencing pipeline was judged likely to have produced a cluster of highly shared sequence variants as a technical artifact. In the study, approximately 160 TCR beta chains were listed as associated with cytomegalovirus. Most CMV-associated TCR beta chains appeared to be HLA-restricted in a later analysis, and the HLA associations seemed to be driven largely by CMV exposure. A later analysis associated around 16,000 TCR beta sequences with specific HLA alleles at a false discovery rate of 0.05. A later genetic analysis reported fewer N-insertions in productive TCRs among donors in an Asian-associated ancestry cluster than the approximately 700-donor mean. An association between a missense DCLRE1C variant and V-gene and J-gene trimming of TCR beta chains was found in a later genetic analysis and replicated in an independent cohort. Three of the identified cytomegalovirus-associated TCR beta chains were confirmed in vitro to be specific for cytomegalovirus antigens. A later analysis found that TCR association rates varied across HLA loci, with DRB1 alleles showing the most associated TCRs and HLA-C alleles the fewest. Immune exposure information for the cohort was limited to CMV serostatus. The classifier was reported to diagnose cytomegalovirus status with high specificity and sensitivity in both the original and validation cohorts. In an earlier analysis of 450 to 750 of the donors, most TCR beta V segments appeared in productive rearrangements about 87% or about 30% of the time, broadly matching IMGT annotations. Linkage disequilibrium might explain the correlated functional status among segregating V segments, but an unknown experimental factor could not be ruled out. A further reported finding was that TCR beta sequences accurately predicted the HLA-A and HLA-B alleles for most subjects in the first cohort. In a later analysis, several top co-occurrence clusters were reported to appear linked to parvovirus B19, influenza, CMV and Epstein-Barr virus. Strong co-occurrence of HLA alleles, especially DR and DQ, made assigning TCR associations to individual alleles difficult.

The library was made by the immunoSEQ multiplex PCR assay. For the multiplex PCR, a mixture combining 60 forward primers for TCR Vbeta segments and 13 reverse primers for TCR Jbeta segments was used. The CDR3 region of rearranged TCR beta genes was amplified from genomic DNA by a multiplex PCR assay. On the Illumina HiSeq System, the amplified TCR beta libraries were sequenced as 87-base-pair reads. On the study's bioinformatics: A later analysis tallied 75 million to 95 million unique TCR beta chains across the 600 to 700 repertoires, and some 10 million of those chains were shared by two or more donors. Raw reads were error-corrected and collapsed into unique sequences with a nearest-neighbor algorithm that merged closely related sequences to remove PCR and sequencing errors. Alignment of CDR3 sequences to IMGT reference sequences was used to assign V, D and J gene segments. For a sequence to be retained, a match of at least six nucleotides to both a V gene segment and a J gene segment was required. A rearrangement counted as productive if the CDR3 had no stop codons and remained in frame with V and J, and every other rearrangement counted as non-productive. CDR3 was defined according to IMGT convention as the region running from the second conserved V-encoded cysteine to the conserved J-encoded phenylalanine. The earlier analysis of about 560 of the donors excluded any sequence lacking an unambiguous match to a single V gene segment. In an earlier analysis of approximately 590 of the donors, V segments were called functional above 56.7% productive rearrangements and were called segregating when the between-donor standard deviation exceeded 5%. To diagnose cytomegalovirus status from the catalog of TCR beta chain sequences, a statistical classification framework was built. A later analysis assigned V and J genes by comparing TCR nucleotide sequences with IMGT/GENE-DB human TR gene sequences. The TCRdist pipeline was used in a later analysis to assign CDR3 sequences and most-parsimonious VDJ recombination scenarios. In a later analysis, each TCR beta chain was defined by its CDR3 amino acid sequence together with its V-gene family, and reads lacking a unique V-gene family were excluded. As a way to deal with suspected cross-contamination and a sequencing artifact, a later analysis dropped 450 to 600 nucleotide sequences that were highly shared and had low generation probability. A later analysis calculated a clonal expansion index for each public chain from normalized within-repertoire ranks of inferred template counts. A later analysis computed generation probabilities with a VDJ recombination model fitted to out-of-frame rearrangements, and checked the results against IGoR. In a later analysis, hypergeometric tests were used to score TCR-TCR, TCR-HLA and TCR-CMV co-occurrence, with a repertoire-size bias correction applied to TCR pairs. False discovery rates were estimated in a later analysis by permuting HLA or CMV assignments 20 times. In a later analysis, co-occurring TCRs were grouped with DBSCAN, and TCRdist sequence similarity was added when clustering was performed within HLA-allele-positive subsets. Co-occurrence clustering excluded repertoires with fewer than 30,000 or more than 120,000 public chains, plus five with anomalous nucleotide sharing. This immuneACCESS table, as held by TCRdb, lists in-frame sequences with V and J called but not all clones. Of the missing ones, under half trace to an unresolved V gene in checked studies; the others have no known cause. The D gene and trimming were derived from the DNA, and the V and J assignments and clone size from that table. In all, the sample holds more than 85,000 clones, and about 80% of those were seen once. Approximately 4.2% of the sample goes to the ten largest clones.

The cohort consisted of 600 to 750 healthy bone marrow donors. At the time of sampling, all cohort members were nominally healthy, though unrecorded immune exposures were likely present. The donor tested CMV seropositive, placing the donor among the roughly 300 seropositive members of the cohort. Each donor provided a peripheral blood sample, and peripheral blood mononuclear cells were used for TCR beta sequencing. Genomic DNA was extracted from the blood cell samples with the Qiagen DNeasy Blood Extraction Kit. CDR1 and CDR2 are drawn from the germline V gene: SGHTA, FQGNSA. V sheds 7 bases and J sheds 8 bases, leaving 17 bases between their ends. Counted from cysteine to phenylalanine, this CDR3 has 13 amino acids. Here the CDR3 DNA is all that survives: 39 bases in frame from base 1. As concerns this clone: It lacks a known antigen. It has no much larger one-base neighbor in the sample; base qualities were not kept.

The clonotype was recovered from a female donor in good health and CMV-seropositive. What was sequenced was PBMCs. The rearranged segments are TRBV7-2 and TRBJ1-1; the D gene cannot be resolved reliably. The CDR3 here reads CASTPISGSEAFF. The sequence in DNA is TGTGCCAGCACCCCAATCTCGGGGTCGGAAGCTTTCTTT. The full variable domain, completed from the reference TRBV7-2 and TRBJ1-1 proteins outside the CDR3, reads GAGVSQSPSNKVTEKGKDVELRCDPISGHTALYWYRQSLGQGLEFLIYFQGNSAPDKSGLPSDRFSAERTGGSVSTLTIQRTQQEDSAVYLCASTPISGSEAFFGQGTRLTVV.